This TCR beta chain derives from a study of blood T cells in healthy people across ages. General study results and limits: The percentage of naive T cells correlated strongly with TCR beta diversity.

Donors were systemically healthy Caucasian individuals from Russia aged about 6 to 90 years. The study isolated at least 6.5 million PBMCs from each sample. Concerning this clonotype: What it binds is unknown.

Per germline, CDR1 MNHNS and CDR2 SASEGT. V lost 6 bases and J lost 9; bases outside the gene matches: 17. The CDR3 is 18 amino acids. Primers used in a second PCR of roughly 7 to 11 cycles were a sample-barcoded 5' primer and a J-beta primer mix. TCRdb analysed the 5' RACE reads with MiXCR anew, one entry per CDR3 protein. The repertoire holds under 2,000,000 distinct CDR3 sequences, with around half as singletons. The sequenced material came from blood. The TCR comes from a middle-aged woman in good health. V and J are TRBV6-1 and TRBJ1-6; the match to TRBD1 covers 10 bases. The CDR3 is CASSPLGRDRGFGSPLHF. The CDR3 nucleotides read TGTGCCAGCAGCCCTTTAGGTCGGGACAGGGGTTTTGGTTCACCCCTCCACTTT.